This T cell receptor (beta chain) came from a study of T cell responses to AZD1222 COVID-19 vaccine. Trimming removed 10 bases from V and 0 bases from J; junction bases left unmatched: 11. The CDR3 sequence is 16 residues long. Germline values: CDR1 ENHRY, CDR2 SYGVKD. This clone has just one count. TCRdb's copy holds only in-frame clones and misses some; the assay was immunoSEQ multiplex PCR. The data hold 90,000 or so clones, with roughly 90% observed a single time. This rearrangement joins TRBV10-3 to TRBJ2-2; 7 nucleotides agree with TRBD1. This TCR was sampled from an adult who received the AZD1222 COVID-19 vaccine. The sample consisted of peripheral blood, taken 28 days after the second AZD1222 dose. The CDR3 DNA reads TGTGCCACCCTTTCGGACAGGACACCGAACACCGGGGAGCTGTTTTTT. Protein sequence: CATLSDRTPNTGELFF.